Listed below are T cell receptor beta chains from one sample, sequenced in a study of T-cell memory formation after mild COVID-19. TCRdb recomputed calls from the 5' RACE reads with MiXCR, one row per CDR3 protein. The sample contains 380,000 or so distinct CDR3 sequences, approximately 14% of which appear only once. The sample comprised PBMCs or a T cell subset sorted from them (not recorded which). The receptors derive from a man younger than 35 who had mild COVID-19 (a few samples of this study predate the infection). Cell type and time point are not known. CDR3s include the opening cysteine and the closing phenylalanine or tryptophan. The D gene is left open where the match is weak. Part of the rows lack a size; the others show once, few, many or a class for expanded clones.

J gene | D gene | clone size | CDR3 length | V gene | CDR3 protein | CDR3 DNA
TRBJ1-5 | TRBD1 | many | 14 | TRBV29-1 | CSVGGTGRNQPQHF | TGCAGCGTCGGAGGGACAGGGCGAAATCAGCCCCAGCATTTT
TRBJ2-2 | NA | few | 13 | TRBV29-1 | CSGLGSMAGELFF | TGCAGCGGTCTCGGAAGTATGGCCGGGGAGCTGTTTTTT
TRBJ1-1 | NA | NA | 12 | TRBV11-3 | CASPKWATEAFF | TGTGCCAGCCCAAAGTGGGCCACTGAAGCTTTCTTT
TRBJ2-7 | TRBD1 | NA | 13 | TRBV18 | CASSGDREFEQYF | TGTGCCAGCTCCGGGGACAGGGAGTTCGAGCAGTACTTC
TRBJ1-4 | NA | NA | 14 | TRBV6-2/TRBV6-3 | CASNPGGRRGKLFF | TGTGCCAGCAACCCCGGGGGGAGGAGAGGAAAACTGTTTTTT
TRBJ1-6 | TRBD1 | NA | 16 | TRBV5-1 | CASSLSGGANNSPLHF | TGCGCCAGCAGCTTGTCAGGGGGCGCGAATAATTCACCCCTCCACTTT
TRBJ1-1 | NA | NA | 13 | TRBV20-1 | CRPQGNLNTEAFF | TGCAGGCCTCAGGGGAATCTGAACACTGAAGCTTTCTTT
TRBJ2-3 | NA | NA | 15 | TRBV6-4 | CASSDQDTNTDTQYF | TGTGCCAGCAGTGATCAGGACACAAACACAGATACGCAGTATTTT
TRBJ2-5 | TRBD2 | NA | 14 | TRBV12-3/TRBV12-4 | CASSSGLAQETQYF | TGTGCCAGCAGTTCTGGACTAGCCCAAGAGACCCAGTACTTC
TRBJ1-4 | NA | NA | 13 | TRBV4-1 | CASSQVGLGKLFF | TGCGCCAGCAGCCAAGTGGGCCTCGGAAAACTGTTTTTT
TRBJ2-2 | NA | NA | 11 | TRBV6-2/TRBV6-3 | CASSTTGELFF | TGTGCCAGCAGCACGACCGGGGAGCTGTTTTTT
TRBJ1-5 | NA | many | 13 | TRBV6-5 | CASSPRGNQPQHF | TGTGCCAGCAGTCCCAGGGGAAATCAGCCCCAGCATTTT
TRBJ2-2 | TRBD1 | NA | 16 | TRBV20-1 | CSARDGTGRYTGELFF | TGCAGTGCTAGAGATGGGACAGGGCGGTACACCGGGGAGCTGTTTTTT
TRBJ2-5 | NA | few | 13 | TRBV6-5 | CASSYSVVETQYF | TGTGCCAGCAGCTATAGCGTAGTAGAGACCCAGTACTTC
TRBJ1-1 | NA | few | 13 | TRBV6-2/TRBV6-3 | CASSYGGSTEAFF | TGTGCCAGCAGTTACGGGGGGTCCACTGAAGCTTTCTTT
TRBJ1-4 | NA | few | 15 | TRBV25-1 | CASSDGGATNEKLFF | TGTGCCAGCAGTGACGGGGGGGCAACTAATGAAAAACTGTTTTTT
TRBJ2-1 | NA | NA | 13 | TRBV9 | CASSVWVGNEQFF | TGTGCCAGCAGCGTGTGGGTAGGGAATGAGCAGTTCTTC
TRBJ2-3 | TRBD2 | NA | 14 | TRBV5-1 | CASSWAGGPDTQYF | TGCGCCAGCAGCTGGGCGGGGGGGCCAGATACGCAGTATTTT
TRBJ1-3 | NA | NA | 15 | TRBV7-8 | CASRPRRDSGNTIYF | TGTGCCAGCAGACCAAGACGGGACTCTGGAAACACCATATATTTT
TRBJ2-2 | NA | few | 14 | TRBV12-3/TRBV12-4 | CASREGPRTGELFF | TGTGCCAGCAGAGAGGGACCGCGCACCGGGGAGCTGTTTTTT
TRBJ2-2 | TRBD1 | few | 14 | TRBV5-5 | CASSVGTGTGELFF | TGTGCCAGCAGCGTGGGGACAGGGACCGGGGAGCTGTTTTTT
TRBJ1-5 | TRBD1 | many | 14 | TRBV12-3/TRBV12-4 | CASSLRTGGQPQHF | TGTGCCAGCAGTCTCCGGACAGGGGGTCAGCCCCAGCATTTT
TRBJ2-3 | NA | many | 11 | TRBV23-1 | CASSQSYGQYF | TGCGCCAGCAGTCAATCATATGGGCAGTATTTT
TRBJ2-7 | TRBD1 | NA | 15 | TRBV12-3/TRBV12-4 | CASSSVLAGGFEQYF | TGTGCCAGCAGTTCTGTATTGGCAGGGGGATTCGAGCAGTACTTC
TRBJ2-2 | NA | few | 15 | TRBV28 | CASSLVNRIDGELFF | TGTGCCAGCAGTCTCGTGAACAGAATTGATGGGGAGCTGTTTTTT
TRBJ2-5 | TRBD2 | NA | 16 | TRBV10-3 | CAISESPSGGQETQYF | TGTGCCATCAGTGAGTCGCCTAGCGGGGGACAAGAGACCCAGTACTTC
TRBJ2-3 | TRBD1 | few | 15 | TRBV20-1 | CSATPGQGRTDTQYF | TGCAGTGCTACACCGGGACAGGGCCGCACAGATACGCAGTATTTT
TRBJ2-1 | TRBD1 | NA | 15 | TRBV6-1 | CASSDPGQGAIEQFF | TGTGCCAGCAGTGACCCGGGACAGGGGGCGATTGAGCAGTTCTTC
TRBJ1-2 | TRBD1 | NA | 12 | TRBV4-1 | CASSQGQLGYTF | TGCGCCAGCAGCCAGGGACAGTTGGGTTACACCTTC
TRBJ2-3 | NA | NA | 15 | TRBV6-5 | CASSYSVAVTETQYF | TGTGCCAGCAGTTACTCGGTGGCAGTCACAGAGACGCAGTATTTT
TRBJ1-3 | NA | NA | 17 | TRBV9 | CASSKTGKDGSGNTIYF | TGTGCCAGCAGCAAGACAGGAAAGGACGGCTCTGGAAACACCATATATTTT
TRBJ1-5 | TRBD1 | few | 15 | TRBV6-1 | CASSWTGAGNQPQHF | TGTGCCAGCAGTTGGACAGGGGCGGGCAATCAGCCCCAGCATTTT
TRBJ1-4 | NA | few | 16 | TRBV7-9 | CASSLATRGWDEKLFF | TGTGCCAGCAGCTTAGCGACCAGGGGATGGGATGAAAAACTGTTTTTT
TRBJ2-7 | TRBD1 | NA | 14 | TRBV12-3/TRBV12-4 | CASTSGQGRYEQYF | TGTGCCAGCACCTCTGGACAGGGGCGGTACGAGCAGTACTTC
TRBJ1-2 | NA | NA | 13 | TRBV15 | CATSRDPGYGYTF | TGTGCCACCAGCAGAGATCCAGGGTACGGCTACACCTTC
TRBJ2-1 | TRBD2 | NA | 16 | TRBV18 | CASSPQAGTAYNEQFF | TGTGCCAGCTCACCACAAGCGGGGACCGCCTACAATGAGCAGTTCTTC
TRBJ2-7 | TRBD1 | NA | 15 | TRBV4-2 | CASSQDRGSGYEQYF | TGTGCCAGCAGCCAAGACAGGGGGAGTGGATACGAGCAGTACTTC
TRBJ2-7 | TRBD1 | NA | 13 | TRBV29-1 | CSTGQGGSYEQYF | TGCAGCACCGGACAGGGGGGGTCCTACGAGCAGTACTTC
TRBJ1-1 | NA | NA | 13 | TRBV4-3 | CASSLARDTEAFF | TGCGCCAGCAGCCTTGCCCGGGACACTGAAGCTTTCTTT
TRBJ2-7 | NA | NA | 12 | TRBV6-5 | CASRKQPYEQYF | TGTGCCAGCAGGAAACAGCCCTACGAGCAGTACTTC
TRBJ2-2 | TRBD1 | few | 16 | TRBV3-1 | CASSQGPGGRTGELFF | TGTGCCAGCAGCCAAGGTCCAGGGGGCCGCACCGGGGAGCTGTTTTTT
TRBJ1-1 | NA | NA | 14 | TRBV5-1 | CASSWGPMNTEAFF | TGCGCCAGCAGCTGGGGACCGATGAACACTGAAGCTTTCTTT
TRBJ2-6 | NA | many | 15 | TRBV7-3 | CASSSGLSGANVLTF | TGTGCCAGCAGCTCGGGTCTCTCTGGGGCCAACGTCCTGACTTTC
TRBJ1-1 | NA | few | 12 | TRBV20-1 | CSARVRAAEAFF | TGCAGTGCTAGAGTGAGGGCCGCTGAAGCTTTCTTT